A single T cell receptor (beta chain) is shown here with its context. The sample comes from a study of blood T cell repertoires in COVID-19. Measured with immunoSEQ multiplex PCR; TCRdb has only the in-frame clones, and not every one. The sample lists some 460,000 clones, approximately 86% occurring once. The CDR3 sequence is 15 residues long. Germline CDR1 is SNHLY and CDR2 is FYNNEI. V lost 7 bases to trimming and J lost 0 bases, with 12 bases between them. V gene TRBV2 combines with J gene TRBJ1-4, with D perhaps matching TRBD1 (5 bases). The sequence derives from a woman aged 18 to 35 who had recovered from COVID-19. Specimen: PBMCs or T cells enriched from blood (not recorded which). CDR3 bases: TGTGCCAGCACAGACAGTGACGCAACTAATGAAAAACTGTTTTTT. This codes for CASTDSDATNEKLFF. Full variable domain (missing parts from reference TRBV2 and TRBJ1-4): EPEVTQTPSHQVTQMGQEVILRCVPISNHLYFYWYRQILGQKVEFLVSFYNNEISEKSEIFDDQFSVERPDGSNFTLKIRSTKLEDSAMYFCASTDSDATNEKLFFGSGTQLSVL.